These T cell receptor beta chains were read from a single sample in a study of PD-1 blockade in classical Hodgkin lymphoma. The assay was immunoSEQ multiplex PCR, and TCRdb's table has in-frame clones only and misses some. This table has about 33,000 clones, 72% appearing once. The sample in question was peripheral blood mononuclear cells (PBMCs), obtained before the fourth cycle of nivolumab. Receptors originate from a human donor with classical Hodgkin lymphoma. CDR3s include the opening cysteine and the closing phenylalanine or tryptophan. The D gene is left open where the match is weak. Rows give clone size only sometimes, using once, few, many, or a class for an expanded clone.

d_call: NA; v_call: TRBV30; j_call: TRBJ1-1; clone_size: NA; cdr3_aa: CAWSPNKEAFF; cdr3_nt: TGTGCCTGGAGTCCAAATAAGGAAGCTTTCTTT
d_call: TRBD1; v_call: TRBV7-6; j_call: TRBJ2-1; clone_size: NA; cdr3_aa: CASSLFQATGNGYNEQFF; cdr3_nt: TGTGCCAGCAGCTTATTTCAGGCGACAGGGAATGGCTACAATGAGCAGTTCTTC
d_call: NA; v_call: TRBV6-6; j_call: TRBJ2-5; clone_size: few; cdr3_aa: CASRLQGIDTETQYF; cdr3_nt: TGTGCCAGCAGGTTACAGGGTATCGATACGGAGACCCAGTACTTC
d_call: NA; v_call: TRBV6-5; j_call: TRBJ2-1; clone_size: NA; cdr3_aa: CASSYLATAHNEQFF; cdr3_nt: TGTGCCAGCAGTTACTTGGCGACGGCTCACAATGAGCAGTTCTTC
d_call: TRBD1; v_call: TRBV30; j_call: TRBJ2-7; clone_size: NA; cdr3_aa: CAWAKGQGSSYEQYF; cdr3_nt: TGTGCCTGGGCCAAAGGACAGGGAAGCTCCTACGAGCAGTACTTC
d_call: NA; v_call: TRBV19; j_call: TRBJ1-2; clone_size: NA; cdr3_aa: CASSIEGGYGYTF; cdr3_nt: TGTGCCAGTAGTATAGAAGGAGGCTATGGCTACACCTTC
d_call: TRBD2; v_call: TRBV28; j_call: TRBJ2-7; clone_size: NA; cdr3_aa: CASSGGVAGGPDEQYF; cdr3_nt: TGTGCCAGCAGCGGGGGGGTAGCGGGAGGGCCGGACGAGCAGTACTTC
d_call: TRBD2; v_call: TRBV15; j_call: TRBJ2-1; clone_size: NA; cdr3_aa: CATSRGRGYNEQFF; cdr3_nt: TGTGCCACCAGCAGAGGGCGGGGGTACAATGAGCAGTTCTTC
d_call: TRBD1; v_call: TRBV5-1; j_call: TRBJ2-7; clone_size: NA; cdr3_aa: CASSRAGTDEQYF; cdr3_nt: TGCGCCAGCAGCAGAGCAGGGACAGACGAGCAGTACTTC
d_call: NA; v_call: TRBV29-1; j_call: TRBJ1-3; clone_size: NA; cdr3_aa: CSVRGEGWNTIYF; cdr3_nt: TGCAGCGTCCGAGGGGAGGGGTGGAACACCATATATTTT
d_call: NA; v_call: TRBV4-1; j_call: TRBJ2-7; clone_size: NA; cdr3_aa: CASSQLPGPSELPYEQYF; cdr3_nt: TGCGCCAGCAGCCAACTCCCGGGGCCTAGCGAGCTACCTTACGAGCAGTACTTC
d_call: NA; v_call: TRBV7-9; j_call: TRBJ1-2; clone_size: NA; cdr3_aa: CASSSTTVNYGYTF; cdr3_nt: TGTGCCAGCAGCTCGACGACAGTTAACTATGGCTACACCTTC
d_call: NA; v_call: TRBV6-5; j_call: TRBJ1-2; clone_size: NA; cdr3_aa: CASSYHSSGSGYGYTF; cdr3_nt: TGTGCCAGCAGTTACCACTCGTCTGGTTCCGGCTATGGCTACACCTTC
d_call: NA; v_call: TRBV7-9; j_call: TRBJ2-2; clone_size: few; cdr3_aa: CASKEGGLANTGELFF; cdr3_nt: TGTGCCAGCAAAGAGGGGGGACTCGCGAACACCGGGGAGCTGTTTTTT
d_call: NA; v_call: TRBV9; j_call: TRBJ1-1; clone_size: NA; cdr3_aa: CASSVAGWANTEAFF; cdr3_nt: TGTGCCAGCAGCGTAGCAGGGTGGGCGAACACTGAAGCTTTCTTT
d_call: NA; v_call: TRBV9; j_call: TRBJ2-5; clone_size: NA; cdr3_aa: CASSLGGGGGETQYF; cdr3_nt: TGTGCCAGCAGCCTGGGGGGAGGGGGCGGAGAGACCCAGTACTTC
d_call: TRBD1; v_call: TRBV7-7; j_call: TRBJ1-1; clone_size: NA; cdr3_aa: CASSINSQGAEAFF; cdr3_nt: TGTGCTAGCAGCATAAATTCACAGGGGGCTGAAGCTTTCTTT
d_call: NA; v_call: TRBV29-1; j_call: TRBJ1-2; clone_size: NA; cdr3_aa: CSVDKGISYGYTF; cdr3_nt: TGCAGCGTTGATAAGGGGATAAGCTATGGCTACACCTTC
d_call: TRBD2; v_call: TRBV11-3; j_call: TRBJ2-1; clone_size: NA; cdr3_aa: CASSLDRAGGEGEQFF; cdr3_nt: TGTGCCAGCAGCTTAGATCGGGCGGGAGGCGAGGGGGAGCAGTTCTTC
d_call: NA; v_call: TRBV11-2; j_call: TRBJ2-1; clone_size: NA; cdr3_aa: CASSLDPNPPNEQFF; cdr3_nt: TGTGCCAGCAGCTTGGACCCTAACCCCCCCAATGAGCAGTTCTTC
d_call: NA; v_call: TRBV6-6; j_call: TRBJ1-2; clone_size: once; cdr3_aa: CASSQTFNNGYTF; cdr3_nt: TGTGCCAGCAGTCAGACATTCAACAATGGCTACACCTTC
d_call: NA; v_call: TRBV10-2; j_call: TRBJ2-7; clone_size: few; cdr3_aa: CASSESGGEQGLDEQYF; cdr3_nt: TGCGCCAGCAGTGAGTCTGGTGGCGAGCAGGGTCTTGACGAGCAGTACTTC
d_call: NA; v_call: TRBV6-1; j_call: TRBJ2-3; clone_size: NA; cdr3_aa: CASRIHGGTDTQYF; cdr3_nt: TGTGCCAGCAGGATACATGGAGGAACAGATACGCAGTATTTT